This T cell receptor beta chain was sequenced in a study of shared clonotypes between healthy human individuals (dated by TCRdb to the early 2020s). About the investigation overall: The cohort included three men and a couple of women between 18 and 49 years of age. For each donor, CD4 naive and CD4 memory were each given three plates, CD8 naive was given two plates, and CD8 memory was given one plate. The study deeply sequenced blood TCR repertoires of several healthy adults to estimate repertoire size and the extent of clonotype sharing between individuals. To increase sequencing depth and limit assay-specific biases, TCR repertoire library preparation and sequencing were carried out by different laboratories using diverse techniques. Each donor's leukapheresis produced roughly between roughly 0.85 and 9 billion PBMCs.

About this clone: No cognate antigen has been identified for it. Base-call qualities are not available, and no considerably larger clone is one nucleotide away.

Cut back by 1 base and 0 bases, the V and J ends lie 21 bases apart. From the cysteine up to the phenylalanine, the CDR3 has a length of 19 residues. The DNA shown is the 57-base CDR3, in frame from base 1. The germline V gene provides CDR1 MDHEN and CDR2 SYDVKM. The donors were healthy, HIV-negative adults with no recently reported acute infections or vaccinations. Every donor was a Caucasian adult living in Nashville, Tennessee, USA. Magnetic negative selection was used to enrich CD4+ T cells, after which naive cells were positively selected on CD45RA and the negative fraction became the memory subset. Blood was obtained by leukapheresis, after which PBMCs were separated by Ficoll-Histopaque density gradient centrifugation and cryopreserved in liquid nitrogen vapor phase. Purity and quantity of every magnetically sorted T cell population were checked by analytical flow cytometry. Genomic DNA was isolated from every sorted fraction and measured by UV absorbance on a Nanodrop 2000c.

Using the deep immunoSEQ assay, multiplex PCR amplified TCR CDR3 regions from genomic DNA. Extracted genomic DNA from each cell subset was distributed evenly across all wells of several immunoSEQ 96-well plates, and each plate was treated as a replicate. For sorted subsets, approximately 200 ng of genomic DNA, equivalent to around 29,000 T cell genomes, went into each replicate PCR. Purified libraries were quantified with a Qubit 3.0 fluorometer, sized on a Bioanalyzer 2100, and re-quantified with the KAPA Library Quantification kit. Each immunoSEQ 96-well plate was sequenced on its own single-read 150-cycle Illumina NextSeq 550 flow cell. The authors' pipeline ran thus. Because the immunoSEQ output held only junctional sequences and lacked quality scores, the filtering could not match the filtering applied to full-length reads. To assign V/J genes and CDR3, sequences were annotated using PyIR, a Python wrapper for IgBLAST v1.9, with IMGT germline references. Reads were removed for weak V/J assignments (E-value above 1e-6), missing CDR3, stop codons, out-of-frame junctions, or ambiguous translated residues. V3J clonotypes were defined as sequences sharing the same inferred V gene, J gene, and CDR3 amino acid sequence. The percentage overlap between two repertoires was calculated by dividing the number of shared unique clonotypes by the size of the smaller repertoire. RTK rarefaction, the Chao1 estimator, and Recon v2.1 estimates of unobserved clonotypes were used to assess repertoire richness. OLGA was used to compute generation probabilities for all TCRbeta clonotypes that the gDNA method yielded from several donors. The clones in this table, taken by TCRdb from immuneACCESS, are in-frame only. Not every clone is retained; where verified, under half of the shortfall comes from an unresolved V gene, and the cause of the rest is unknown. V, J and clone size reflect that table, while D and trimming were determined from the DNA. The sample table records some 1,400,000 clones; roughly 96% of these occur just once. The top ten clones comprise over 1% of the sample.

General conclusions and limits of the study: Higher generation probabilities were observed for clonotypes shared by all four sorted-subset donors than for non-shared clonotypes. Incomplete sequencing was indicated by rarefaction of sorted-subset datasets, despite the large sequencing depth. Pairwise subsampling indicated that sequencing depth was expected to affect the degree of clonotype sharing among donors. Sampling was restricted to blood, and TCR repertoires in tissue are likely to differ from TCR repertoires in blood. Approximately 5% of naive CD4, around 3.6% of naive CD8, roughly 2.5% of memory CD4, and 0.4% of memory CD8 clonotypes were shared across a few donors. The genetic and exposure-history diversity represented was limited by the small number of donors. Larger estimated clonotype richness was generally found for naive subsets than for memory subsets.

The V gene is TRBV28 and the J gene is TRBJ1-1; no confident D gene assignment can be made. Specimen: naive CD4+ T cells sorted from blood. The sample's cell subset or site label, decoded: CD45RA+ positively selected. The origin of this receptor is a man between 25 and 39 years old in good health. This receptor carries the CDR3 CASSLFLDKRYGMNTEAFF. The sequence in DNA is TGTGCCAGCAGTTTATTTTTAGACAAGCGGTACGGGATGAACACTGAAGCTTTCTTT. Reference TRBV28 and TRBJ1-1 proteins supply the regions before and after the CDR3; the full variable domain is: DVKVTQSSRYLVKRTGEKVFLECVQDMDHENMFWYRQDPGLGLRLIYFSYDVKMKEKGDIPEGYSVSREKKERFSLILESASTNQTSMYLCASSLFLDKRYGMNTEAFFGQGTRLTVV.